This is a list of T cell receptor beta chains from one sample in a study of CD8+ T cells in alopecia areata. The method was immunoSEQ multiplex PCR; TCRdb's version includes in-frame clones alone and lacks a portion of them. Among some 170,000 clones, about 70% were seen once, and the ten largest hold more than 9.5%. Sequenced material: CD8+ T cells sorted from blood, taken at week 0. The receptors were gathered from a human donor with alopecia areata. Both conserved end residues are part of each CDR3. The order of the fields is D gene, J gene, V gene, clone size, CDR3 DNA, CDR3 protein. The D gene is left open where the match is weak. Not every row has a clone size; where given, it reads once, few, many or a size class.

d_call: NA; j_call: TRBJ2-3; v_call: TRBV5-1; clone_size: NA; cdr3_nt: TGCGCCAGCAGTTTTAGTGGGGCCACAGATACGCAGTATTTT; cdr3_aa: CASSFSGATDTQYF
d_call: NA; j_call: TRBJ2-4; v_call: TRBV2; clone_size: NA; cdr3_nt: TGTGCCACTACGGCGGTGGTGGGGGCCGCCGGCATTCAGTACTTC; cdr3_aa: CATTAVVGAAGIQYF
d_call: NA; j_call: TRBJ2-2; v_call: TRBV10-3; clone_size: NA; cdr3_nt: TGTGCCATCACCCTCCAGACCGGGGAGCTGTTTTTT; cdr3_aa: CAITLQTGELFF
d_call: NA; j_call: TRBJ1-2; v_call: TRBV10-3; clone_size: once; cdr3_nt: TGTGCCACCCGGGGGGGTGGCTATGGCTACACCTTC; cdr3_aa: CATRGGGYGYTF
d_call: TRBD2; j_call: TRBJ2-3; v_call: TRBV10-3; clone_size: many; cdr3_nt: TGTGCCATCGATTCTAAGCGGGGGGACGAAGATACGCAGTATTTT; cdr3_aa: CAIDSKRGDEDTQYF
d_call: NA; j_call: TRBJ2-1; v_call: TRBV12-5; clone_size: NA; cdr3_nt: TGTGCTAGTGGGACACAGACAAGGGAGCAGTTCTTC; cdr3_aa: CASGTQTREQFF
d_call: TRBD1; j_call: TRBJ2-5; v_call: TRBV30; clone_size: NA; cdr3_nt: TGTGCCTGGACAGGGGGCGCGGAGTCCCAAGAGACCCAGTACTTC; cdr3_aa: CAWTGGAESQETQYF
d_call: NA; j_call: TRBJ2-6; v_call: TRBV13; clone_size: NA; cdr3_nt: TGTGCCAGCAGCTTAGCAGCAGGGGCTGGGGCCAACGTCCTGACTTTC; cdr3_aa: CASSLAAGAGANVLTF
d_call: NA; j_call: TRBJ2-6; v_call: TRBV29-1; clone_size: NA; cdr3_nt: TGCAGCGTTGACCAAAATTCTGGGGCCAACGTCCTGACTTTC; cdr3_aa: CSVDQNSGANVLTF
d_call: TRBD2; j_call: TRBJ2-7; v_call: TRBV2; clone_size: few; cdr3_nt: TGTGCCAGCAGTGGACTAGCGGGGGTTCTCTACGAGCAGTACTTC; cdr3_aa: CASSGLAGVLYEQYF
d_call: NA; j_call: TRBJ1-1; v_call: TRBV5-1; clone_size: NA; cdr3_nt: TGCGCCAGCAGATCTGGTGGGGGGAACACTGAAGCTTTCTTT; cdr3_aa: CASRSGGGNTEAFF
d_call: TRBD1; j_call: TRBJ1-5; v_call: TRBV6-5; clone_size: NA; cdr3_nt: TGTGCCAGCAGTTACTCGGGACAGGGGAATCAGCCCCAGCATTTT; cdr3_aa: CASSYSGQGNQPQHF
d_call: NA; j_call: TRBJ2-1; v_call: TRBV7-9; clone_size: NA; cdr3_nt: TGTGCCAGCAGCTTCAAATTCCTACACAATGAGCAGTTCTTC; cdr3_aa: CASSFKFLHNEQFF
d_call: TRBD2; j_call: TRBJ2-2; v_call: TRBV4-1; clone_size: NA; cdr3_nt: TGCGCCAGCAGCCCCGCCCCGACTAGCGGGGGAACCGGGGAGCTGTTTTTT; cdr3_aa: CASSPAPTSGGTGELFF
d_call: NA; j_call: TRBJ1-2; v_call: TRBV27; clone_size: NA; cdr3_nt: TGTGCCAGCAGTCCCCGGACAGCTAACTATGGCTACACCTTC; cdr3_aa: CASSPRTANYGYTF
d_call: TRBD2; j_call: TRBJ2-7; v_call: TRBV29-1; clone_size: NA; cdr3_nt: TGCAGCGTTCGTACTAGCGGGGCCCTTAGCTACGAGCAGTACTTC; cdr3_aa: CSVRTSGALSYEQYF
d_call: NA; j_call: TRBJ2-7; v_call: TRBV15; clone_size: few; cdr3_nt: TGTGCCTCCTCGGGGATGGGGCGCACCTACGAGCAGTACTTC; cdr3_aa: CASSGMGRTYEQYF
d_call: NA; j_call: TRBJ2-1; v_call: TRBV6-5; clone_size: NA; cdr3_nt: TGTGCCAGCAACCATGGACAATACAATGAGCAGTTCTTC; cdr3_aa: CASNHGQYNEQFF
d_call: NA; j_call: TRBJ2-7; v_call: TRBV2; clone_size: NA; cdr3_nt: TGTGCCAGCAGTGGCCTAGTCCCTTCCAGGGAGGAGCAGTACTTC; cdr3_aa: CASSGLVPSREEQYF
d_call: TRBD2; j_call: TRBJ2-1; v_call: TRBV12-5; clone_size: NA; cdr3_nt: TGTGCTAGTAAAGTCAGCGGGGAGTACAATGAGCAGTTCTTC; cdr3_aa: CASKVSGEYNEQFF
d_call: TRBD1; j_call: TRBJ2-1; v_call: TRBV29-1; clone_size: once; cdr3_nt: TGCAGCGTTGCAGGGGGTGAGCAGTTCTTC; cdr3_aa: CSVAGGEQFF
d_call: NA; j_call: TRBJ2-2; v_call: TRBV7-2; clone_size: NA; cdr3_nt: TGTGCCAGCAGCTTAGTTTTCCTTTGGGCAAGGCCCACCGGGGAGCTGTTTTTT; cdr3_aa: CASSLVFLWARPTGELFF
d_call: TRBD2; j_call: TRBJ2-3; v_call: TRBV7-9; clone_size: NA; cdr3_nt: TGTGCCAGCAGCCCTAGCGGGGGGGCAGATACGCAGTATTTT; cdr3_aa: CASSPSGGADTQYF
d_call: NA; j_call: TRBJ2-7; v_call: TRBV27; clone_size: NA; cdr3_nt: TGTGCCAGCAGTCCCTCCCAGGGAAACGAAAACTACGAGCAGTACTTC; cdr3_aa: CASSPSQGNENYEQYF
d_call: NA; j_call: TRBJ2-2; v_call: TRBV13; clone_size: NA; cdr3_nt: TGTGCCAGCAGCCCGCCGGACATTGGCACCGGGGAGCTGTTTTTT; cdr3_aa: CASSPPDIGTGELFF
d_call: NA; j_call: TRBJ2-1; v_call: TRBV5-1; clone_size: NA; cdr3_nt: TGCGCCAGCAGCCCCCAATGGGGTGCCTACAATGAGCAGTTCTTC; cdr3_aa: CASSPQWGAYNEQFF
d_call: TRBD2; j_call: TRBJ2-7; v_call: TRBV5-1; clone_size: few; cdr3_nt: TGCGCCAGCAGCTTGGCTAGCGGCGGGGGGGCCAAGCAGTACTTC; cdr3_aa: CASSLASGGGAKQYF